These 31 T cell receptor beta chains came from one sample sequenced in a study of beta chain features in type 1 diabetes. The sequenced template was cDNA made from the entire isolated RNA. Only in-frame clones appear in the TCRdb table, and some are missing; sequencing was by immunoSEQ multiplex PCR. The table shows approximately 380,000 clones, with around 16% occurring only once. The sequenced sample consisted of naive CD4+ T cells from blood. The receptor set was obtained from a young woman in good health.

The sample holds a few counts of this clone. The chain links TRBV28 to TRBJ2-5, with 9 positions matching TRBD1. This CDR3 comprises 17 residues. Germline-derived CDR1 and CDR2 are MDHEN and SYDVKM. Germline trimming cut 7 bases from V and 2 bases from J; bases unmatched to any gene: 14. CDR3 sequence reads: CASIKRGTGKRQETQYF. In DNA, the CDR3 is TGTGCCAGCATCAAAAGGGGGACAGGGAAAAGACAAGAGACCCAGTACTTC.

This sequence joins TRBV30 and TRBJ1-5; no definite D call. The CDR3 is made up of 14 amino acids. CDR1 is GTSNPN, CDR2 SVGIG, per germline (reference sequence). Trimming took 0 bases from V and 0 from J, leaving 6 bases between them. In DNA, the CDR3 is TGTGCCTGGAGTGTCGTTAATAGCAATCAGCCCCAGCATTTT. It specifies CAWSVVNSNQPQHF.

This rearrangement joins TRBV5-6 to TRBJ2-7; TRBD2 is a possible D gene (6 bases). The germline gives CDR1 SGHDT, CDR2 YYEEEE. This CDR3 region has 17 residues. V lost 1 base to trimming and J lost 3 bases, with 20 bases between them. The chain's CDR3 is CASSLYRVSGSYYEQYF. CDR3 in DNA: TGTGCCAGCAGCTTGTATCGGGTAAGCGGGTCCTACTACGAGCAGTACTTC.

CDR3 coding DNA: TGCAGCGTTGGACTAGCGGCGACCGAGACCCAGTACTTC. Its translation is CSVGLAATETQYF. The chain combines TRBV29-1 with TRBJ2-5; 9 bases align to TRBD2. CDR1 and CDR2 (germline): SQVTM, ANQGSEA. This CDR3 contains 13 residues. The J segment lost 5 bases and the V segment lost 4 bases, leaving 5 bases of the junction unmatched.

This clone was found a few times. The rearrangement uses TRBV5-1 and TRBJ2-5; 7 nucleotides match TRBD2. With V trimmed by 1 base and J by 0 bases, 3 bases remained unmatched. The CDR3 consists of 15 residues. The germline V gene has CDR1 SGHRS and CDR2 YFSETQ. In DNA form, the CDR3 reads TGCGCCAGCAGCTTGTGGGGGAGGGACCAAGAGACCCAGTACTTC. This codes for CASSLWGRDQETQYF. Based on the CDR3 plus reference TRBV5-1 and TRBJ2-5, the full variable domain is KAGVTQTPRYLIKTRGQQVTLSCSPISGHRSVSWYQQTPGQGLQFLFEYFSETQRNKGNFPGRFSGRQFSNSRSEMNVSTLELGDSALYLCASSLWGRDQETQYFGPGTRLLVL.

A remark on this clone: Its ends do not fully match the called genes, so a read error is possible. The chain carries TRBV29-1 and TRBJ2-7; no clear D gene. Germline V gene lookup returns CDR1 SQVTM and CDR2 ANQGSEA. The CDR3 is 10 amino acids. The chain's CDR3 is CSVVSHEQYF. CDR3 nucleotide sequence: TGCAGCGTTGTCTCCCACGAGCAGTACTTC.

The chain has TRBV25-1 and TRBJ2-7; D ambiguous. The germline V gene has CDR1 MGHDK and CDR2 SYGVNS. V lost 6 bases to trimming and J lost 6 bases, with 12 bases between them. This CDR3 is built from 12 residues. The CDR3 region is CASSPRGGEQYF. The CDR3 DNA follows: TGTGCCAGCAGCCCCCGAGGTGGCGAGCAGTACTTC.

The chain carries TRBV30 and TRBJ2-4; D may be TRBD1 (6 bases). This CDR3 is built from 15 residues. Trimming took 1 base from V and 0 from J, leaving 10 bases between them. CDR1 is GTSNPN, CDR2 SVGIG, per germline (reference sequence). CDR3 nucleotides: TGTGCCTGGAGTGACACAGGGTTAGCCAAAAACATTCAGTACTTC. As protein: CAWSDTGLAKNIQYF. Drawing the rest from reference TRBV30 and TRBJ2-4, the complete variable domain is SQTIHQWPATLVQPVGSPLSLECTVEGTSNPNLYWYRQAAGRGLQLLFYSVGIGQISSEVPQNLSASRPQDRQFILSSKKLLLSDSGFYLCAWSDTGLAKNIQYFGAGTRLSVL.

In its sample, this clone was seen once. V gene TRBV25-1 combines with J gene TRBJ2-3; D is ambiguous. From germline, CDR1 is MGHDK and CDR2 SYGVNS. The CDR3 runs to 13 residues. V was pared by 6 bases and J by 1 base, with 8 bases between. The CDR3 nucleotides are TGTGCCAGCAGGTCCGAGGGCACAGATACGCAGTATTTT. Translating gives CASRSEGTDTQYF.

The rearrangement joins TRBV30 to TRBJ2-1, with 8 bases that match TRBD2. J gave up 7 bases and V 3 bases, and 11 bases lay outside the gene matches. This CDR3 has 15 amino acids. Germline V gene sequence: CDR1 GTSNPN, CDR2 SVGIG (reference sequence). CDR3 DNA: TGTGCCTGGAGCCACCCCGGGACTAGTTCTAATGAGCAGTTCTTC. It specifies CAWSHPGTSSNEQFF.

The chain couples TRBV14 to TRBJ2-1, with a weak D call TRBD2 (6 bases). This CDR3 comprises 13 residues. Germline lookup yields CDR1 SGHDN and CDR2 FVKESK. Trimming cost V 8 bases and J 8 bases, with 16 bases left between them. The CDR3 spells CASGSGLGDEQFF. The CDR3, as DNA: TGTGCCAGCGGGAGCGGGTTGGGGGATGAGCAGTTCTTC.

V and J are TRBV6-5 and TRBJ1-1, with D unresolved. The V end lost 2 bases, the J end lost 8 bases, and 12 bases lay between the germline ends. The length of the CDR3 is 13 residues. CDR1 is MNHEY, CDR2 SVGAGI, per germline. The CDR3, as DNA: TGTGCCAGCAGTTACGAGAGGGTTCGGGAAGCTTTCTTT. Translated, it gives CASSYERVREAFF.

This CDR3 reads CASSTGLHNNEQFF. In DNA form, the CDR3 reads TGTGCCAGCAGCACGGGACTCCACAACAATGAGCAGTTCTTC. The V gene is TRBV11-1, the J gene TRBJ2-1, with TRBD2 as a possible D gene (6 bases). The CDR3 loop spans 14 amino acids. Germline CDR1 SGHAT, CDR2 FQDESV (reference sequence). Deletions cut 5 bases from V and 5 bases from J, with 13 bases between.

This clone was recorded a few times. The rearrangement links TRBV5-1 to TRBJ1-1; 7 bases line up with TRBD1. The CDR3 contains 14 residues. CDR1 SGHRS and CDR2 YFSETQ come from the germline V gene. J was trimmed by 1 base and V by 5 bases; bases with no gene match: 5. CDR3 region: CASRSGTANTEAFF. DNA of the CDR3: TGCGCCAGCAGATCGGGGACAGCGAACACTGAAGCTTTCTTT.

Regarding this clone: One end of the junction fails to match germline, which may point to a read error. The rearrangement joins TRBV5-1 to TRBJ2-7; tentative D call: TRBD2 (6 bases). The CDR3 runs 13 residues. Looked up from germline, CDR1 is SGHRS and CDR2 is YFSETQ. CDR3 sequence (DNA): TGCGCCAGCAGCTTGGCCCCGGACTACGGGCAGTACTTC. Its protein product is CASSLAPDYGQYF.

The CDR3 region is CATLRRGVGEQFF. CDR3 DNA sequence: TGTGCCACACTAAGGCGGGGGGTCGGTGAGCAGTTCTTC. The V gene is TRBV6-5, the J gene TRBJ2-1; 8 nucleotides match TRBD2. There are 13 residues in the CDR3. The germline V gene encodes CDR1 MNHEY and CDR2 SVGAGI. V dropped 10 bases and J dropped 9; count of bases not matched to a gene: 11.

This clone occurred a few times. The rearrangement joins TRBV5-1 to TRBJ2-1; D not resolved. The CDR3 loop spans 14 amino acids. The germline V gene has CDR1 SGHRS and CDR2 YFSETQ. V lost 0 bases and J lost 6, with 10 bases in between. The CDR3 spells CASSLVVYSNEQFF. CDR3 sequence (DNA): TGCGCCAGCAGCTTGGTAGTGTACAGCAATGAGCAGTTCTTC.

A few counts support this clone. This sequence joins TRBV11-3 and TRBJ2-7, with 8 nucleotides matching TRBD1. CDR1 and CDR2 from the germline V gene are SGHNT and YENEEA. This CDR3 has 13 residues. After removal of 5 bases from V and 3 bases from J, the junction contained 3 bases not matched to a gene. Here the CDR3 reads CASSRGQDYEQYF. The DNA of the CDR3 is TGTGCCAGCAGCAGGGGACAGGACTACGAGCAGTACTTC.

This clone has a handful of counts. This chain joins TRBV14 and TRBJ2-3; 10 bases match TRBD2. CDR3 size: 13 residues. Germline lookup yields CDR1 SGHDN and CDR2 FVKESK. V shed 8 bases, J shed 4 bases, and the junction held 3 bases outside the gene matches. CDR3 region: CASRLAGADTQYF. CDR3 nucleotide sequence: TGTGCCAGCCGACTAGCGGGTGCAGATACGCAGTATTTT.

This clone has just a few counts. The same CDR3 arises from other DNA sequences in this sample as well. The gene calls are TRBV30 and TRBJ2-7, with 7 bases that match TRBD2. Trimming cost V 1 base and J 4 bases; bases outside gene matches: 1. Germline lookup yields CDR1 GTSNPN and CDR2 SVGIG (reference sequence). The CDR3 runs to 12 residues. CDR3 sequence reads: CAWSGGGYEQYF. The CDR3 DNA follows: TGTGCCTGGAGTGGGGGGGGGTACGAGCAGTACTTC.

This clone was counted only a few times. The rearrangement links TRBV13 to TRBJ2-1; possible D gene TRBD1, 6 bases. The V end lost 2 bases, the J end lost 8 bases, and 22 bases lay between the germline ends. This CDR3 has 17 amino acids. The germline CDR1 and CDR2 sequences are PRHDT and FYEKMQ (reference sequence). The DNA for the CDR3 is TGTGCCAGCAGCTTATTCCTAAAGGGGGAAAGAGGGCATGAGCAGTTCTTC. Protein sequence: CASSLFLKGERGHEQFF.

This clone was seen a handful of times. CDR3 region: CASSRGTLAGGNNEQFF. DNA of the CDR3: TGCGCCAGCAGCCGAGGAACACTAGCGGGAGGTAACAATGAGCAGTTCTTC. This chain uses TRBV4-3 with TRBJ2-1; 12 bases agree with TRBD2. CDR3 size: 17 residues. Germline CDR1 is LGHNA and CDR2 is YSLEER. The V gene end was trimmed by 4 bases and the J gene end by 5 bases; junction bases not matched to a gene: 9.

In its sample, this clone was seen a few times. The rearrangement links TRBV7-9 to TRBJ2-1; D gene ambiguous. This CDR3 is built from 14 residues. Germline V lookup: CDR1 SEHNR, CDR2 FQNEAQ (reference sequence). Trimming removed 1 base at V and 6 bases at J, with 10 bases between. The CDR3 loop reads CASSLGARFNEQFF. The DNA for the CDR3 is TGTGCCAGCAGCTTAGGGGCCCGGTTCAATGAGCAGTTCTTC.

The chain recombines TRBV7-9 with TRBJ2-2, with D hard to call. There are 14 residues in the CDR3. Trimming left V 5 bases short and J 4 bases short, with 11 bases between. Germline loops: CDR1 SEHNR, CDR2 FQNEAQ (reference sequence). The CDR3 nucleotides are TGTGCCAGCAGCCAGGATAGTAGCACCGGGGAGCTGTTTTTT. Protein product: CASSQDSSTGELFF.

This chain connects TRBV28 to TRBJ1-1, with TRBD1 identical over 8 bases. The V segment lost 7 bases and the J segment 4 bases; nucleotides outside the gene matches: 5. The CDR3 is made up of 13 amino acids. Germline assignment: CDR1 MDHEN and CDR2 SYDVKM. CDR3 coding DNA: TGTGCCAGCATGTCCAGGGGGCCCACTGAAGCTTTCTTT. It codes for CASMSRGPTEAFF.

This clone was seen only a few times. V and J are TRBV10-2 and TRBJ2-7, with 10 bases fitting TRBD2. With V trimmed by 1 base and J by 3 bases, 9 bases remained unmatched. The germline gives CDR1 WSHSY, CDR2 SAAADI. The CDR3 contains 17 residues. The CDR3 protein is CASSEYVLAGVDYEQYF. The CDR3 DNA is TGCGCCAGCAGTGAGTACGTCCTAGCGGGAGTCGACTACGAGCAGTACTTC.

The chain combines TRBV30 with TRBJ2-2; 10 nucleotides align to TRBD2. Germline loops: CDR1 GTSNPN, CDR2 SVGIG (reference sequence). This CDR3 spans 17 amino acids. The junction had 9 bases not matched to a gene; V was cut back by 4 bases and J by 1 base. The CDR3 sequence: CAWTKGLAAMNTGELFF. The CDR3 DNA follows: TGTGCCTGGACTAAAGGACTAGCGGCAATGAACACCGGGGAGCTGTTTTTT.

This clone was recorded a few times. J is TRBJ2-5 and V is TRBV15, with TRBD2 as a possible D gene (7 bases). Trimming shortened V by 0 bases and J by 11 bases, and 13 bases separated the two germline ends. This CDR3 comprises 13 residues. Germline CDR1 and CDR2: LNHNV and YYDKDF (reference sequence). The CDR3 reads CATSRDGRGEQYF. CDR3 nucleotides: TGTGCCACCAGCAGAGATGGGAGGGGGGAACAGTACTTC.

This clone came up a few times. The chain's CDR3 is CASSTPNLNTEAFF. CDR3 nucleotides: TGTGCCAGCAGCACTCCGAACCTGAACACTGAAGCTTTCTTT. The chain is built from TRBV5-6 and TRBJ1-1; no clear D gene. Germline CDR1 is SGHDT and CDR2 is YYEEEE. The CDR3 runs to 14 residues. Trimming took 4 bases from V and 0 from J, leaving 10 bases between them.

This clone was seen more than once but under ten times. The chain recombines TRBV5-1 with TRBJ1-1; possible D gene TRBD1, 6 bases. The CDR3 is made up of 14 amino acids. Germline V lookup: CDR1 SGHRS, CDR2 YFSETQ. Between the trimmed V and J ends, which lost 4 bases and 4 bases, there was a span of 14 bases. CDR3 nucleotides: TGCGCCAGCAGCCTGCCGACAGGAAGCACTGAAGCTTTCTTT. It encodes CASSLPTGSTEAFF.

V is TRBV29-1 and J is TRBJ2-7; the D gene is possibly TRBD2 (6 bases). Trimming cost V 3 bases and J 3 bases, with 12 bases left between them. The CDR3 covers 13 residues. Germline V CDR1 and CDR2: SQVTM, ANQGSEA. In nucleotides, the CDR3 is TGCAGCGTTGAGGCTAGCGAAAACTACGAGCAGTACTTC. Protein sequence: CSVEASENYEQYF.